This entry lists 30 T cell receptor beta chains sequenced from one sample in a study of Tregs in tolerant kidney transplant recipients. The method was immunoSEQ multiplex PCR; TCRdb's version includes in-frame clones alone and lacks a portion of them. The repertoire table contains approximately 30,000 clones. Sequences were derived from CD8+ T cells from blood, sampled before the transplant. Every receptor here comes from a human donor who received a combined kidney and bone marrow transplant.

Note on this clone: The read falls 3 residues short of the CDR3 end, and the missing part is taken from the germline J gene. The chain combines TRBV7-9 with TRBJ2-7; the D call may be TRBD1 or TRBD2 (6 bases each). Germline V CDR1 and CDR2: SEHNR, FQNEAQ (reference sequence). The CDR3 has 13 residues. Trimming shortened V by 5 bases and J by 4 bases, and 12 bases separated the two germline ends. The sequenced CDR3 bases are TGTGCCAGCAGCCCACAGGGAGGATACGAG. Protein product: CASSPQGGYE. The full CDR3 sequence reads CASSPQGGYEQYF.

Concerning this clone: The CDR3 end falls 3 residues outside the read, so it is completed with the germline J gene. J is TRBJ2-7 and V is TRBV29-1, with TRBD1 as a possible D gene (5 bases). V was trimmed by 3 bases and J by 2 bases, leaving 8 bases between them. The CDR3 covers 12 residues. Germline lookup yields CDR1 SQVTM and CDR2 ANQGSEA. CDR3 residues: CSVEDNTYEQYF. The DNA read from the CDR3 is TGCAGCGTTGAGGACAATACCTACGAG.

The CDR3 loop is CAILGTGGSYEQYF. Partial CDR3 DNA: TGTGCCATCCTAGGGACAGGGGGCTCCTACGAG. The gene calls are TRBV2 and TRBJ2-7, with 11 bases aligning to TRBD1. The sequenced fragment ends 3 residues before the CDR3 boundary, so the rest is inferred from the germline J gene. The J segment lost 0 bases and the V segment lost 10 bases, leaving 5 bases of the junction unmatched. CDR1 and CDR2 from the germline V gene are SNHLY and FYNNEI. There are 14 residues in the CDR3.

Concerning this clone itself: The sequenced fragment ends 3 residues before the CDR3 boundary, so the rest is inferred from the germline J gene. V gene TRBV19 combines with J gene TRBJ2-7; weak D call: TRBD2 (7 bases). CDR1 and CDR2 from the germline V gene are LNHDA and SQIVND (reference sequence). This CDR3 comprises 14 residues. Between the trimmed V and J ends, which lost 1 base and 6 bases, there was a span of 13 bases. The DNA read from the CDR3 is TGTGCCAGTAGTATAGTAGGGGGGGAGGGCGAG. This encodes CASSIVGGEGE. The CDR3 reads in full as CASSIVGGEGEQYF.

About this clone itself: The CDR3 goes on 3 residues after the read ends, and that part is filled in from the germline J gene. The chain has TRBV19 and TRBJ2-7; 7 nucleotides agree with TRBD1. The CDR3 covers 15 residues. Germline V gene sequence: CDR1 LNHDA, CDR2 SQIVND (reference sequence). V was clipped by 2 bases and J by 5 bases; unmatched bases: 9. The sequenced part of the CDR3 DNA is TGTGCCAGTAGTATATATTTGGGACAGTACAACGAG. It codes for CASSIYLGQYNE. The complete CDR3 reads CASSIYLGQYNEQYF.

For this clone: The missing CDR3 end, 3 residues past where the read stops, is filled in from the germline J gene. The rearrangement joins TRBV6-1 to TRBJ2-7, with D perhaps matching TRBD1 (5 bases). Trimming left V 1 base short and J 3 bases short, with 13 bases between. The CDR3 runs 15 residues. The germline V gene encodes CDR1 MNHNS and CDR2 SASEGT. The sequenced part of the CDR3 DNA is TGTGCCAGCAGTGAAGACCCGACAGCCGACTACGAG. Protein: CASSEDPTADYE. The complete CDR3 sequence is CASSEDPTADYEQYF.

For this clone: The read terminates 3 residues ahead of where the CDR3 ends, so the germline J gene completes it. The V gene is TRBV12-3 or TRBV12-4, the J gene TRBJ2-5, with 9 bases fitting TRBD2. CDR3 size: 18 residues. Trimming removed 3 bases from V and 5 bases from J; junction bases left unmatched: 16. CDR3 DNA (partial): TGTGCCAGCAGTTTTTGGCTCGGCGGAGCGGGAGGTGAGGAGACC. Translating gives CASSFWLGGAGGEET. The complete CDR3 sequence is CASSFWLGGAGGEETQYF.

In the case of this clone: The sequence runs out 3 residues before the end of the CDR3; the remainder is reconstructed from the germline J gene. The chain employs TRBV14 and TRBJ2-2, with 7 bases identical to TRBD2. V dropped 1 base and J dropped 5; count of bases not matched to a gene: 4. The CDR3 has 15 amino acids. Per germline, CDR1 SGHDN and CDR2 FVKESK. CDR3 residues: CASSQVPSGTGELFF. Incomplete CDR3 DNA: TGTGCCAGCAGCCAAGTCCCTAGCGGAACCGGGGAG.

The CDR3 sequence is CASSLEGFDEQYF. The sequenced part of the CDR3 DNA is TGCGCCAGCAGCTTGGAAGGTTTCGACGAG. The V and J genes are TRBV5-1 and TRBJ2-7, with no clear D. The CDR3 extends 3 residues past the end of the read, so its final part is completed from the germline J gene. CDR1 and CDR2 from the germline V gene are SGHRS and YFSETQ. The ends were cut back, 0 bases at V and 5 bases at J, with 9 bases in the middle. This CDR3 is 13 amino acids long.

Details on this clone: The DNA ends 3 residues before the CDR3 does, and the rest of the CDR3 is filled in from the germline J gene. The rearrangement links TRBV6-2 or TRBV6-3 to TRBJ2-2; 7 nucleotides align to TRBD1. The CDR3 contains 14 residues. In germline, CDR1 is MNHEY, CDR2 SVGEGT. V was clipped by 6 bases and J by 3 bases; unmatched bases: 4. The CDR3 bases that were read are TGTGCCAGCAGCCGACAGGGTGACACCGGGGAG. Residues: CASSRQGDTGE. In full, the CDR3 reads CASSRQGDTGELFF.

To note about this clone: With the read ending 3 residues before the CDR3 end, the germline J gene is used to fill in that end. The chain recombines TRBV7-7 with TRBJ2-1; the match to TRBD2 covers 12 bases. The CDR3 has 15 amino acids. Germline values: CDR1 SSHAT, CDR2 FNYEAQ (reference sequence). V trimming: 5 bases; J trimming: 9 bases; junction bases outside the gene matches: 8. CDR3 region: CASSADPGLAGEQFF. The DNA read from the CDR3 is TGTGCCAGCAGCGCCGATCCGGGACTAGCGGGTGAG. The full variable domain, in which reference TRBV7-7 and TRBJ2-1 provide the parts outside the CDR3, is GAGVSQSPRYKVTKRGQDVTLRCDPISSHATLYWYQQALGQGPEFLTYFNYEAQPDKSGLPSDRFSAERPEGSISTLTIQRTEQRDSAMYRCASSADPGLAGEQFFGPGTRLTVL.

In the case of this clone: The observed sequence ends 3 residues before the CDR3 terminus, with the missing tail filled in from the germline J gene. The rearrangement links TRBV7-9 to TRBJ2-7, with a weak D call TRBD1 (5 bases). The CDR3 sequence is 14 residues long. CDR1 and CDR2 (germline): SEHNR, FQNEAQ (reference sequence). V dropped 3 bases and J dropped 5 bases, with 14 bases sitting between them. The sequenced CDR3 bases are TGTGCCAGCAGCTTCGTACAGGTTCCCCACGAG. Translating it yields CASSFVQVPHE. Given in full, the CDR3 is CASSFVQVPHEQYF. Combining the CDR3 with reference TRBV7-9 and TRBJ2-7 gives the whole variable domain DTGVSQNPRHKITKRGQNVTFRCDPISEHNRLYWYRQTLGQGPEFLTYFQNEAQLEKSRLLSDRFSAERPKGSFSTLEIQRTEQGDSAMYLCASSFVQVPHEQYFGPGTRLTVT.

Regarding this clone: The DNA ends 3 residues before the CDR3 does, and the rest of the CDR3 is filled in from the germline J gene. This chain links TRBV10-3 with TRBJ2-7, with 13 bases aligning to TRBD2. The CDR3 has 17 residues. J lost 0 bases, V lost 3 bases, and 5 bases had no gene match. Per germline, CDR1 ENHRY and CDR2 SYGVKD. This CDR3 reads CAISDRGTSGASYEQYF. The sequenced CDR3 bases are TGTGCCATCAGTGATCGAGGGACTAGCGGGGCCTCCTACGAG.

Worth noting for this clone: The read halts 3 residues ahead of the CDR3 end, with the missing end drawn from the germline J gene. The V call is TRBV6-4, the J call TRBJ2-3; 7 nucleotides agree with TRBD2. V dropped 4 bases and J dropped 0; count of bases not matched to a gene: 4. The CDR3 runs 15 residues. Germline CDR1 and CDR2: MRHNA and SNTAGT. The chain's CDR3 is CASSVSAGSTDTQYF. The sequenced CDR3 bases are TGTGCCAGCAGTGTGTCAGCGGGGAGCACAGATACG.

Worth noting for this clone: The read finishes 3 residues shy of the CDR3 end, and the germline J gene is used to complete it. The chain employs TRBV19 and TRBJ1-5; D might be TRBD1 (6 bases). Trimming removed 8 bases at V and 3 bases at J, with 11 bases between. The CDR3 totals 13 residues. CDR1 is LNHDA, CDR2 SQIVND, per germline (reference sequence). The sequenced CDR3 bases are TGTGCCAGTTCAGGACAGAACAATCAGCCC. It specifies CASSGQNNQP. The full CDR3 reads CASSGQNNQPQHF.

A remark on this clone: The CDR3 goes on 3 residues after the read ends, and that part is filled in from the germline J gene. This chain uses TRBV12-3 or TRBV12-4 with TRBJ1-1, with 8 bases fitting TRBD1. The CDR3 sequence is 12 residues long. The sequenced part of the CDR3 DNA is TGTGCCAGCAGTCTGACAGGGGAAGAA. Protein sequence: CASSLTGEE. The entire CDR3 sequence reads CASSLTGEEAFF.

As to this clone: The read gets to within 3 residues of the CDR3 end, and the germline J gene fills in the rest. This chain links TRBV19 with TRBJ1-1; weak D call: TRBD1 (5 bases). This CDR3 comprises 12 residues. Trimming pared 11 bases from V and 7 bases from J, leaving 17 bases between. Germline CDR1 LNHDA, CDR2 SQIVND (reference sequence). The sequenced CDR3 bases are TGTGCCGCCAAGTGGGGGGAGAGTGAA. Translating gives CAAKWGESE. The complete CDR3 protein is CAAKWGESEAFF.

A note on this clone: Sequencing ends 3 residues short of the CDR3 end; the germline J gene provides the rest. The chain combines TRBV7-6 with TRBJ1-5; 9 nucleotides agree with TRBD1. CDR3 length equals 17 residues. CDR1 is SGHVS, CDR2 FNYEAQ, per germline. Trimming cost V 5 bases and J 2 bases; bases outside gene matches: 10. The CDR3: CASSPGTGSWGNQPQHF. The CDR3 bases that were read are TGTGCCAGCAGCCCCGGGACAGGGTCGTGGGGCAATCAGCCC.

The CDR3 loop reads CASSPNADNQPQHF. CDR3 DNA, as far as it was read: TGTGCCAGCTCACCAAATGCAGACAATCAGCCC. This rearrangement joins TRBV18 to TRBJ1-5, with unresolved D. The sequenced fragment ends 3 residues before the CDR3 boundary, so the rest is inferred from the germline J gene. CDR1 and CDR2 (germline): KGHSH, LQKENI. The CDR3 is 14 residues long. Trimming pared 2 bases from V and 3 bases from J, leaving 8 bases between.

Remarks on this clone: The read is 3 residues too short to cover the CDR3 end, so that end is filled in from the germline J gene. The chain recombines TRBV7-3 with TRBJ2-1, with a weak D call TRBD2 (6 bases). Between the trimmed V and J ends, which lost 2 bases and 9 bases, there was a span of 14 bases. The length of the CDR3 is 14 residues. Germline loops: CDR1 SGHTA, CDR2 FQGTGA. CDR3 bases read: TGTGCCAGCAGCTTAGGGGGGTTGTATGTTGAG. This sequence encodes CASSLGGLYVE. The whole CDR3 sequence reads CASSLGGLYVEQFF.

For this clone: The read is 3 residues too short to cover the CDR3 end, so that end is filled in from the germline J gene. The chain combines TRBV20-1 with TRBJ2-7; D is ambiguous. Germline values: CDR1 DFQATT, CDR2 SNEGSKA (reference sequence). V was clipped by 6 bases and J by 1 base, with 13 bases between them. The CDR3 spans 13 residues. This chain's CDR3 is CSAPAAASYEQYF. Incomplete CDR3 DNA: TGCAGTGCCCCGGCCGCGGCTTCCTACGAG.

Note on this clone: The read terminates 3 residues ahead of where the CDR3 ends, so the germline J gene completes it. The chain is built from TRBV19 and TRBJ2-7, with 12 nucleotides matching TRBD1. V was pared by 9 bases and J by 5 bases, with 8 bases of the junction left unmatched. The germline V gene encodes CDR1 LNHDA and CDR2 SQIVND (reference sequence). This CDR3 spans 14 amino acids. CDR3 sequence: CASAWGQGAHEQYF. The sequenced CDR3 bases are TGTGCCAGCGCCTGGGGACAGGGGGCCCACGAG.

As concerns this clone: The CDR3 end falls 3 residues outside the read, so it is completed with the germline J gene. This chain links TRBV7-2 with TRBJ2-5; a weak D match, TRBD2 (7 bases). The CDR3 loop spans 15 amino acids. V lost 5 bases to trimming and J lost 0 bases, with 13 bases between them. CDR1 is SGHTA, CDR2 FQGNSA, per germline. The sequenced CDR3 bases are TGTGCCAGCAGCCGGGGGGCGGACCACCAAGAGACC. This sequence encodes CASSRGADHQET. The whole CDR3 protein reads CASSRGADHQETQYF.

With respect to this clone: With the read ending 3 residues before the CDR3 end, the germline J gene is used to fill in that end. This sequence joins TRBV20-1 and TRBJ2-3; 8 bases map to TRBD1. The CDR3 totals 15 residues. In germline, CDR1 is DFQATT, CDR2 SNEGSKA (reference sequence). V was pared by 2 bases and J by 4 bases, with 8 bases of the junction left unmatched. The CDR3 loop reads CSARPRTGWPDTQYF. The sequenced part of the CDR3 DNA is TGCAGTGCTAGACCCCGGACAGGGTGGCCAGATACG.

Note on this clone: Sequencing ends 3 residues short of the CDR3 end; the germline J gene provides the rest. V is TRBV10-3 and J is TRBJ1-1; tentative D call: TRBD1 (5 bases). This CDR3 has 16 amino acids. The V and J ends lost 0 bases and 5 bases respectively, with 16 bases between them. The germline V gene has CDR1 ENHRY and CDR2 SYGVKD. The part of the CDR3 DNA that was read is TGTGCCATCAGTGAGTCCGGCAGGGAGGAAAGGACTGAA. As protein: CAISESGREERTE. In full, the CDR3 reads CAISESGREERTEAFF.

Turning to this clone: At one boundary the junction diverges from the germline segment, which might be a read error. The sequenced fragment ends 3 residues before the CDR3 boundary, so the rest is inferred from the germline J gene. V usage is TRBV7-7 and J usage is TRBJ2-7; D unresolved. CDR1 and CDR2 from the germline V gene are SSHAT and FNYEAQ (reference sequence). There are 14 residues in the CDR3. Incomplete CDR3 DNA: TGTGCTAGCAGCCCTCAGTCAGGTCCTTACGAG. Protein: CASSPQSGPYE. The CDR3 as a whole reads CASSPQSGPYEQYF.

Points on this clone: The sequence runs out 3 residues before the end of the CDR3; the remainder is reconstructed from the germline J gene. This chain uses TRBV30 with TRBJ1-6; D is undetermined. The germline V gene encodes CDR1 GTSNPN and CDR2 SVGIG (reference sequence). There are 14 residues in the CDR3. The part of the CDR3 DNA that was read is TGTGCTTGCCACTCTCAGGAGCCGAATTCACCC. Protein sequence: CACHSQEPNSP. The full CDR3 reads CACHSQEPNSPLHF.

Comments on this clone: The read falls 3 residues short of the CDR3 end, and the missing part is taken from the germline J gene. J is TRBJ2-1 and V is TRBV6-2 or TRBV6-3; maybe TRBD1 (5 bases). V dropped 3 bases and J dropped 7 bases, with 10 bases sitting between them. The CDR3 consists of 13 residues. CDR1 and CDR2 from the germline V gene are MNHEY and SVGEGT. CDR3 protein: CASSYIGDNEQFF. The CDR3 bases that were read are TGTGCCAGCAGTTATATAGGGGATAATGAG.

A note on this clone: The read comes to an end 3 residues before the CDR3 does, leaving the germline J gene to fill in the end. The rearrangement links TRBV7-6 to TRBJ2-7, with 7 bases lining up with TRBD1. This CDR3 is 15 amino acids long. CDR1 and CDR2 from the germline V gene are SGHVS and FNYEAQ. V was clipped by 1 base and J by 2 bases; unmatched bases: 5. The CDR3 bases that were read are TGTGCCAGCAGCTTAGGAGGGACAGTCACCTACGAG. This gives the protein CASSLGGTVTYE. The whole CDR3 region reads CASSLGGTVTYEQYF.

As concerns this clone: The CDR3 goes on 3 residues after the read ends, and that part is filled in from the germline J gene. The chain has TRBV19 and TRBJ2-1; the D gene is possibly TRBD1 (5 bases). Trimming left V 0 bases short and J 9 bases short, with 6 bases between. Germline V CDR1 and CDR2: LNHDA, SQIVND (reference sequence). The CDR3 covers 12 residues. CDR3 protein: CASSIDGAEQFF. The part of the CDR3 DNA that was read is TGTGCCAGTAGTATAGATGGGGCTGAG.